These 21 T cell receptor beta chains were sequenced from one sample in a study of cytomegalovirus exposure and HLA in healthy donors (dated by TCRdb to 2017 to 2019). The method was the immunoSEQ multiplex PCR assay. The multiplex PCR relied on a mix of 60 forward primers for TCR Vbeta segments and 13 reverse primers for TCR Jbeta segments. The table was pulled from immuneACCESS by TCRdb, which kept in-frame rearrangements only. Such tables lose some clones; where checked, under half of the loss comes from unresolved V genes, and the rest has no known cause. For this sample there are 100,000 to 150,000 clones; roughly four fifths appear just once. The top ten hold 1% to 1.5% of the sample. Sequenced sample: PBMCs. Every receptor here comes from a boy aged 10-17 years in good health and CMV-seronegative.

This rearrangement joins TRBV13 to TRBJ2-2; 7 nucleotides agree with TRBD2. V was clipped by 0 bases and J by 7 bases; unmatched bases: 2. The CDR3 runs 14 residues. Germline loops: CDR1 PRHDT, CDR2 FYEKMQ (reference sequence). The CDR3 nucleotides read TGTGCCAGCAGCTTAGGCGGCGGGGGCGGGGAGCTGTTTTTT. Translation: CASSLGGGGGELFF.

In its sample, this clone was seen a few times. The gene calls are TRBV6-1 and TRBJ1-5, with a possible D match to TRBD1 (5 bases). The CDR3 contains 18 residues. CDR1 and CDR2 from the germline V gene are MNHNS and SASEGT. The V end lost 4 bases, the J end lost 0 bases, and 19 bases lay between the germline ends. CDR3 DNA sequence: TGTGCCAGCAGTGGGTATGGGGGGAGGGAGGATAGCAATCAGCCCCAGCATTTT. Translation: CASSGYGGREDSNQPQHF.

The J gene is TRBJ1-1, the V gene TRBV19; 12 nucleotides agree with TRBD1. CDR1 and CDR2 from the germline V gene are LNHDA and SQIVND (reference sequence). Trimming removed 7 bases from V and 5 bases from J; junction bases left unmatched: 8. The CDR3 contains 15 residues. The CDR3 sequence: CASIGGQGARTEAFF. DNA for the CDR3: TGTGCCAGTATCGGGGGACAGGGGGCGAGAACTGAAGCTTTCTTT.

The chain links TRBV19 to TRBJ1-2; D is perhaps TRBD1 (6 bases). The V end lost 4 bases, the J end lost 3 bases, and 12 bases lay between the germline ends. The germline V gene encodes CDR1 LNHDA and CDR2 SQIVND (reference sequence). The CDR3 runs 14 residues. The CDR3 nucleotides are TGTGCCAGTAGTACCTACAGGGATGACTATGGCTACACCTTC. Translation: CASSTYRDDYGYTF.

The V and J genes are TRBV5-4 and TRBJ2-3; TRBD1 matches at 8 bases. This CDR3 is built from 15 residues. CDR1 and CDR2 from the germline V gene are SGHNT and YYREEE (reference sequence). The ends lost 4 bases at V and 5 bases at J; junction bases unmatched: 9. The CDR3 nucleotides are TGTGCCAGCAGCCCGGGACAGGCCCTTCGAGATACGCAGTATTTT. This translates into CASSPGQALRDTQYF.

The rearrangement uses TRBV11-2 and TRBJ1-1; 9 bases map to TRBD1. The CDR3 length is 15 residues. With 5 bases clipped from V and 5 bases from J, the junction kept 9 bases outside the gene matches. Germline CDR1 reads SGHAT; CDR2 reads FQNNGV. CDR3 sequence reads: CASSGVKTGGTEAFF. CDR3 coding DNA: TGTGCCAGCAGCGGAGTTAAGACAGGGGGTACTGAAGCTTTCTTT.

This clone was seen only a few times. The chain employs TRBV6-6 and TRBJ2-3; TRBD1 is a possible D gene (6 bases). The CDR3 is made up of 15 amino acids. Between the trimmed V and J ends, which lost 6 bases and 3 bases, there was a span of 16 bases. Germline V gives CDR1 MNHNY, CDR2 SVGAGI (reference sequence). The CDR3, as DNA: TGTGCCAGCAGCAACGGGCCGCAGGGGACAGATACGCAGTATTTT. Translating it yields CASSNGPQGTDTQYF.

The chain has TRBV5-1 and TRBJ1-3; 7 bases agree with TRBD1. The CDR3 is made up of 15 amino acids. V trimming: 3 bases; J trimming: 4 bases; junction bases outside the gene matches: 7. The V gene's germline CDR1 is SGHRS and CDR2 YFSETQ. CDR3 sequence reads: CASSSTGASGNTIYF. CDR3 in DNA: TGCGCCAGCAGCTCAACAGGGGCATCGGGAAACACCATATATTTT.

This sequence joins TRBV5-4 and TRBJ1-5; D gene unclear. Germline lookup yields CDR1 SGHNT and CDR2 YYREEE (reference sequence). V shed 3 bases and J shed 4 bases, with 8 bases lying between them. The CDR3 contains 13 residues. CDR3 coding DNA: TGTGCCAGCAGCTCCGACACGAATCAGCCCCAGCATTTT. Translated: CASSSDTNQPQHF.

In nucleotides, the CDR3 is TGTGCCAGCAGCTTAGGAGGCGGTCCTAATGAAAAACTGTTTTTT. Translated, it gives CASSLGGGPNEKLFF. The chain has TRBV7-9 and TRBJ1-4; D gene uncertain. V shed 1 base and J shed 3 bases, with 9 bases lying between them. The germline CDR1 and CDR2 sequences are SEHNR and FQNEAQ (reference sequence). This CDR3 is built from 15 residues.

A remark on this clone: Other DNA variants within this sample encode the same CDR3. V usage is TRBV30 and J usage is TRBJ2-5; 9 positions match TRBD2. CDR1 is GTSNPN, CDR2 SVGIG, per germline (reference sequence). With V trimmed by 3 bases and J by 7 bases, 6 bases remained unmatched. The CDR3 is made up of 13 amino acids. CDR3 residues: CAWSKREAGTQYF. The CDR3 DNA sequence: TGTGCCTGGAGCAAGCGGGAGGCGGGGACCCAGTACTTC.

This CDR3 reads CASSVGTTEETQYF. The CDR3 DNA reads as TGTGCCAGCAGCGTCGGGACTACCGAGGAGACCCAGTACTTC. The gene calls are TRBV2 and TRBJ2-5; 7 bases match TRBD2. V trimming: 6 bases; J trimming: 5 bases; junction bases outside the gene matches: 9. The CDR3 is 14 residues long. Germline CDR1 and CDR2: SNHLY and FYNNEI.

This clone appeared once. The rearrangement links TRBV5-1 to TRBJ2-7, with 13 nucleotides matching TRBD2. V lost 4 bases to trimming and J lost 5 bases; unmatched junction nucleotides: 6. The CDR3 has 15 residues. Germline assignment: CDR1 SGHRS and CDR2 YFSETQ. This chain's CDR3 is CASSLPGLAGDEQYF. The DNA of the CDR3 is TGCGCCAGCAGCCTGCCCGGACTAGCGGGAGACGAGCAGTACTTC.

This clone turned up a few times. This chain connects TRBV7-6 to TRBJ1-4; D unresolved. Trimming pared 5 bases from V and 0 bases from J, leaving 10 bases between. The CDR3 loop spans 15 amino acids. Germline lookup yields CDR1 SGHVS and CDR2 FNYEAQ. This CDR3 is CASSPNRATNEKLFF. In nucleotides, the CDR3 is TGTGCCAGCAGCCCGAACAGAGCAACTAATGAAAAACTGTTTTTT.

This chain joins TRBV2 and TRBJ1-4; D remains unclear. V was cut by 2 bases and J by 4 bases, with 8 bases left in between. Germline V lookup: CDR1 SNHLY, CDR2 FYNNEI. The CDR3 extends over 14 amino acids. The CDR3 DNA reads TGTGCCAGCAGTGAATCCAGGCTTAATGAAAAACTGTTTTTT. Protein sequence: CASSESRLNEKLFF.

The chain carries TRBV5-4 and TRBJ2-3, with a tentative D call TRBD2 (6 bases). The CDR3 is 16 amino acids. Germline V gene data show CDR1 as SGHNT and CDR2 as YYREEE (reference sequence). V lost 5 bases to trimming and J lost 4 bases, with 20 bases between them. The CDR3 DNA follows: TGTGCCAGCAGTTCCCAACTAGCCCCTGGGGCAGATACGCAGTATTTT. This encodes CASSSQLAPGADTQYF.

The V call is TRBV19, the J call TRBJ2-2; the match to TRBD1 covers 9 bases. V was pared by 6 bases and J by 0 bases, with 14 bases of the junction left unmatched. The CDR3 consists of 19 residues. The germline CDR1 and CDR2 sequences are LNHDA and SQIVND (reference sequence). CDR3 bases: TGTGCCAGTAGCACAGGAAGGACAGGGGTTTATTCGAACACCGGGGAGCTGTTTTTT. Its protein product is CASSTGRTGVYSNTGELFF.

The chain uses TRBV30 and TRBJ1-5, with D perhaps TRBD1 (6 bases). The CDR3 contains 15 residues. CDR1 is GTSNPN and CDR2 is SVGIG in the germline V gene (reference sequence). Trimming stripped 0 bases from V and 4 bases from J, with 13 bases between. The CDR3 here is CAWSVFRGPNQPQHF. The CDR3 bases are TGTGCCTGGAGTGTATTCAGGGGACCTAATCAGCCCCAGCATTTT.

The chain employs TRBV7-2 and TRBJ1-2; a weak D match, TRBD1 (6 bases). Germline CDR1 SGHTA, CDR2 FQGNSA. V lost 3 bases to trimming and J lost 7 bases, with 9 bases between them. The CDR3 totals 12 residues. DNA of the CDR3: TGTGCCAGCAGCTTTCAAGGGGGTGGCTACACCTTC. Translated: CASSFQGGGYTF. Full variable domain (remainder filled in from reference TRBV7-2 and TRBJ1-2): GAGVSQSPSNKVTEKGKDVELRCDPISGHTALYWYRQSLGQGLEFLIYFQGNSAPDKSGLPSDRFSAERTGGSVSTLTIQRTQQEDSAVYLCASSFQGGGYTFGSGTRLTVV.

The chain joins TRBV10-3 to TRBJ1-2, with D perhaps matching TRBD1 (5 bases). V gave up 4 bases and J gave up 1 base, with 7 bases separating them. The CDR3 has 13 amino acids. Germline V gene data show CDR1 as ENHRY and CDR2 as SYGVKD. The CDR3 here is CAISGGDNYGYTF. The CDR3 nucleotides are TGTGCCATCAGTGGGGGGGATAACTATGGCTACACCTTC.

V is TRBV18 and J is TRBJ2-1; the match to TRBD2 covers 11 bases. Germline assignment: CDR1 KGHSH and CDR2 LQKENI. V was clipped by 2 bases and J by 6 bases; unmatched bases: 3. This CDR3 is built from 15 residues. This CDR3 is CASSPFGTSGNEQFF. The CDR3 coding sequence is TGTGCCAGCTCACCATTTGGGACTAGCGGCAATGAGCAGTTCTTC.